This T cell receptor (beta chain) was obtained from a study of T cells in Graves' hyperthyroidism and ophthalmopathy. Whole-study context: Peripheral blood collection took place at initial diagnosis, before any treatment.

General study findings and limits: Before onset, by a median of around 6.1 months, the model predicted ophthalmopathy.

RNA transcripts gave rise to amplified TCR beta CDR3 regions. First-round RT-PCR of the TCR CDR3 relied on the HTBI primer set. MiXCR, applied by TCRdb to the multiplex PCR reads, yields one record per CDR3 protein. This sample has about 350,000 distinct CDR3 sequences, with about 18% found just once. The CDR3 runs 15 residues. V dropped 2 bases and J dropped 2; count of bases not matched to a gene: 3. CDR1 is MNHEY, CDR2 SVGAGI, per germline. This clonotype is a singleton in its sample. The target antigen is unknown. Reasons for excluding patients were uncontrolled infection, other autoimmune disease, pregnancy or lactation. Fresh peripheral blood, around 10 ml of it, supplied the PBMCs.

This TCR was sampled from a woman aged 18 to 35 with Graves' hyperthyroidism. Sequenced input: blood. The chain has TRBV6-5 and TRBJ2-7; the match to TRBD2 covers 10 bases. The CDR3 reads CASSYGTSETYEQYF. DNA for the CDR3: TGTGCCAGCAGTTACGGGACTAGCGAAACCTACGAGCAGTACTTC.